This T cell receptor (beta chain) was identified during a study of T cells expressing NK-cell markers. In the case of this clonotype: Its antigen is undetermined.

TCR beta cDNA was made by 5'RACE template switching with UMIs. From the 5' RACE reads, TCRdb lists one entry per CDR3 protein and no DNA. This table lists about 400,000 distinct CDR3 sequences. General study points: A few donors' CD3+CD56-NKG2C+ cells were dominated by the same clonotypes.

The CDR3 spans 16 residues. Germline V gene sequence: CDR1 SGDLS, CDR2 YYNGEE. The sample comprised blood T cells: a sorted CD56 or NKG2C T cell subset, CD4+ or CD8+ T cells, or bulk PBMC T cells (not recorded which). J is TRBJ2-5 and V is TRBV9; TCRdb's D gene call, TRBD2, goes unchecked for lack of DNA. This sequence originates from a woman aged 50 to 65 in good health. The chain's CDR3 is CASSVGTSGSWETQYF.